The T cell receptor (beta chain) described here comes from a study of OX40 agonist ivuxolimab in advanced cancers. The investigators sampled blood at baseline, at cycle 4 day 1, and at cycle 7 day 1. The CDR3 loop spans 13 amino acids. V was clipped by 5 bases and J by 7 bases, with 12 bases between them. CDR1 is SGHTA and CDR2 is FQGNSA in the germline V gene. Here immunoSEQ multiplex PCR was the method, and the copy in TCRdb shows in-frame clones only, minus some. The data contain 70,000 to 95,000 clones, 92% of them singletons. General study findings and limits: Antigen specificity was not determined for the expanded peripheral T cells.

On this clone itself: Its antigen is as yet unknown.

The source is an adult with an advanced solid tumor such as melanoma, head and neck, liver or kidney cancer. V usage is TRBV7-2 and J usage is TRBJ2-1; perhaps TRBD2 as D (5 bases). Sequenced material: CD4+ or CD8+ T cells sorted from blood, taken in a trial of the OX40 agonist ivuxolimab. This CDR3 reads CASSSARGNEQFF. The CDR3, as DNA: TGTGCCAGCAGCAGCGCCCGGGGAAATGAGCAGTTCTTC.